This TCR beta chain appears in the sequencing data of a study of T cells in tuberculosis. Time point given: new active TB diagnosis, blood taken before or within 7 days of starting treatment. TCRdb keeps only in-frame clones here, not all; method: immunoSEQ multiplex PCR. Of 30,000 or so clones detected, roughly nine tenths appear once; the ten largest clones hold approximately 6.8%. The CDR3 is made up of 15 amino acids. The germline V gene encodes CDR1 SGHVS and CDR2 FNYEAQ. V was pared by 1 base and J by 4 bases, with 10 bases between. V usage is TRBV7-6 and J usage is TRBJ1-4; tentatively, D is TRBD1 (5 bases). The source is an adult with tuberculosis. Some clones in this sample may be carry-over from other donors' samples. Sequencing used PBMCs, obtained at tuberculosis diagnosis. The CDR3 sequence is CASSLEQALNEKLFF. DNA of the CDR3: TGTGCCAGCAGCTTAGAACAGGCACTTAATGAAAAACTGTTTTTT.